These 5 T cell receptor beta chains originate from one sample sequenced in a study of identifying expanded T cells in peripheral blood. Data came from immunoSEQ multiplex PCR; TCRdb stores just in-frame clones and leaves some out. The table has 81,000 or so clones, 84% seen once; the top ten hold 15% to 20%. Sequenced input: blood. The source is a person aged 18-70 years in good health.

The chain couples TRBV2 to TRBJ2-3; no definite D call. In germline, CDR1 is SNHLY, CDR2 FYNNEI. The CDR3 length is 12 residues. The germline V and J ends were trimmed by 6 bases and 3 bases, with 7 bases remaining between them. The CDR3 bases are TGTGCCAGCAGGAGTTCTACAGATACGCAGTATTTT. Translated, it gives CASRSSTDTQYF.

This clone was seen only once. The chain couples TRBV7-2 to TRBJ2-5, with 13 bases aligning to TRBD2. Trimming cost V 5 bases and J 9 bases; bases outside gene matches: 9. The CDR3 sequence is 15 residues long. Looked up from germline, CDR1 is SGHTA and CDR2 is FQGNSA. The CDR3, as DNA: TGTGCCAGCAGCCCTGGGACTAGCGGGATTTGGCCCCAGTACTTC. Translating gives CASSPGTSGIWPQYF.

CDR3 region: CASSPNSPPRETQYF. CDR3 DNA sequence: TGTGCCAGCTCACCGAACAGCCCACCGAGGGAGACCCAGTACTTC. The chain couples TRBV18 to TRBJ2-5; D is unclear. The CDR3 runs 15 residues. Trimming stripped 3 bases from V and 5 bases from J, with 16 bases between. CDR1 KGHSH and CDR2 LQKENI come from the germline V gene.

The chain is built from TRBV16 and TRBJ2-3, with TRBD2 identical over 8 bases. The germline CDR1 and CDR2 sequences are KGHSY and FQNENV. CDR3 length: 14 amino acids. V was clipped by 4 bases and J by 2 bases; unmatched bases: 2. The CDR3 region has the DNA TGTGCCAGCAGCCCTAGCGGGCCCACAGATACGCAGTATTTT. Its protein is CASSPSGPTDTQYF.

This chain uses TRBV7-2 with TRBJ2-7; a possible D gene is TRBD2 (6 bases). Trimming shortened V by 2 bases and J by 4 bases, and 18 bases separated the two germline ends. This CDR3 has 16 amino acids. The germline V gene encodes CDR1 SGHTA and CDR2 FQGNSA. The CDR3 reads CASSLQSSGAAYEQYF. In DNA, the CDR3 is TGTGCCAGCAGCTTACAATCGTCGGGAGCTGCTTACGAGCAGTACTTC.